These 26 T cell receptor beta chains originate from one sample sequenced in a study of fetal regulatory T cell absence and autoimmunity (dated by TCRdb to the late 2010s). Libraries came from the immunoSEQ multiplex PCR assay. Drawn from immuneACCESS, this table holds only the in-frame rearrangements with V and J called that TCRdb kept. Clones are partly lost; checked studies trace under half to an unresolved V gene and leave the rest unexplained. The sample data list about 95,000 clones, and about two thirds of these were observed just once. The ten largest clones capture about 2.1% of the sample. Sequencing used pancreas tissue. These receptors originate from a male donor with IPEX syndrome.

V gene TRBV29-1 combines with J gene TRBJ2-7; D tentatively fits TRBD1 or TRBD2 (5 bases each). CDR3 length: 15 amino acids. The germline V gene encodes CDR1 SQVTM and CDR2 ANQGSEA. V was cut by 1 base and J by 2 bases, with 15 bases left in between. This CDR3 is CSVEVFGTATYEQYF. CDR3 nucleotide sequence: TGCAGCGTTGAAGTTTTTGGGACGGCCACCTACGAGCAGTACTTC.

J is TRBJ2-1 and V is TRBV6-5, with 11 bases matching TRBD2. Trimming took 6 bases from V and 7 from J; bases not matched to a gene: 8. CDR1 and CDR2 (germline): MNHEY, SVGAGI. CDR3 length: 15 amino acids. The CDR3 DNA sequence: TGTGCCAGCAGCCCACTAGCGGGAGTGCTTAATGAGCAGTTCTTC. Protein: CASSPLAGVLNEQFF.

The gene calls are TRBV4-2 and TRBJ2-1; TRBD2 agrees at 13 bases. The V gene end was trimmed by 0 bases and the J gene end by 6 bases; junction bases not matched to a gene: 8. The CDR3 is 18 amino acids. Germline assignment: CDR1 LGHNA and CDR2 YNFKEQ. In DNA form, the CDR3 reads TGTGCCAGCAGCCAAGAAGGTCGGACTAGCGGGAGACCCAATGAGCAGTTCTTC. Translating gives CASSQEGRTSGRPNEQFF.

The sample holds one count of this clone. The chain combines TRBV7-6 with TRBJ2-3, with 7 bases identical to TRBD2. Germline V gene sequence: CDR1 SGHVS, CDR2 FNYEAQ. The CDR3 consists of 15 residues. J lost 3 bases, V lost 1 base, and 4 bases had no gene match. The CDR3 reads CASSLVGGLTDTQYF. Here the CDR3 DNA reads TGTGCCAGCAGCTTAGTGGGGGGACTAACAGATACGCAGTATTTT.

Only a few counts were recorded for this clone. CDR3 region: CASSQDPGQGQPQHF. CDR3 sequence (DNA): TGTGCCAGCAGCCAAGACCCGGGACAGGGTCAGCCCCAGCATTTT. The chain uses TRBV4-2 and TRBJ1-5; 9 nucleotides line up with TRBD1. V shed 0 bases, J shed 6 bases, and the junction held 3 bases outside the gene matches. The CDR3 runs 15 residues. Per the germline V gene, CDR1 is LGHNA and CDR2 is YNFKEQ.

As regards this clone: This may come from a read error, since a much larger clone is one base off. The same CDR3 also results from other DNA sequences found in this sample. The chain joins TRBV9 to TRBJ1-2, with TRBD1 identical over 7 bases. With 4 bases clipped from V and 4 bases from J, the junction kept 4 bases outside the gene matches. This CDR3 comprises 13 residues. The V gene's germline CDR1 is SGDLS and CDR2 YYNGEE. The CDR3 nucleotides read TGTGCCAGCAGCTTGACAGGGAGCTATGGCTACACCTTC. This sequence encodes CASSLTGSYGYTF.

The gene calls are TRBV12-5 and TRBJ2-7; 9 bases map to TRBD2. This CDR3 spans 17 amino acids. The V segment lost 3 bases and the J segment 2 bases; nucleotides outside the gene matches: 11. Germline-derived CDR1 and CDR2 are LGHNT and FRNRAP. CDR3 sequence: CASGFILAGPHPYEQYF. The CDR3 bases are TGTGCTAGTGGTTTTATCCTAGCGGGACCTCACCCCTACGAGCAGTACTTC.

The chain carries TRBV7-9 and TRBJ2-7; no definite D call. This CDR3 is built from 14 residues. Per the germline V gene, CDR1 is SEHNR and CDR2 is FQNEAQ (reference sequence). Trimming removed 5 bases from V and 4 bases from J, with 15 bases in between. The CDR3 nucleotides are TGTGCCAGCAGCCCGAAGACGAAAGGGTACGAGCAGTACTTC. Protein sequence: CASSPKTKGYEQYF.

At least ten counts were recorded for this clone. The chain uses TRBV4-2 and TRBJ2-1, with D maybe TRBD2 (6 bases). This CDR3 has 12 residues. Germline values: CDR1 LGHNA, CDR2 YNFKEQ. Deletions cut 4 bases from V and 10 bases from J, with 11 bases between. CDR3 in amino acids: CASSLGGREQFF. Written as DNA, the CDR3 is TGTGCCAGCAGCCTGGGGGGAAGAGAGCAGTTCTTC.

The chain is built from TRBV25-1 and TRBJ2-1, with 14 bases fitting TRBD2. Trimming cost V 6 bases and J 2 bases; bases outside gene matches: 0. CDR1 and CDR2 from the germline V gene are MGHDK and SYGVNS. This CDR3 spans 15 amino acids. This chain's CDR3 is CASRTSGRAYNEQFF. CDR3 sequence (DNA): TGTGCCAGCAGGACTAGCGGGAGGGCCTACAATGAGCAGTTCTTC.

This clone was counted once. The genes are TRBV16 and TRBJ1-5; D remains unclear. The V end lost 1 base, the J end lost 5 bases, and 12 bases lay between the germline ends. The germline V gene has CDR1 KGHSY and CDR2 FQNENV. The CDR3 extends over 15 amino acids. The CDR3 DNA reads as TGTGCCAGCAGCCAATTTGGGCGGTTGGATCAGCCCCAGCATTTT. As protein: CASSQFGRLDQPQHF.

The V gene is TRBV5-1, the J gene TRBJ1-2; D possibly corresponds to TRBD1 (5 bases). V was shortened by 0 bases and J by 0 bases, with 12 bases between the two germline ends. This CDR3 region has 16 residues. CDR1 and CDR2 from the germline V gene are SGHRS and YFSETQ. This chain's CDR3 is CASSLGWTSPNYGYTF. CDR3 nucleotides: TGCGCCAGCAGCTTGGGTTGGACAAGTCCTAACTATGGCTACACCTTC.

This clone was detected a few times. The rearrangement links TRBV30 to TRBJ2-7; D perhaps matches TRBD2 (5 bases). The CDR3 is 14 amino acids. Looked up from germline, CDR1 is GTSNPN and CDR2 is SVGIG (reference sequence). V dropped 1 base and J dropped 3 bases, with 13 bases sitting between them. The CDR3: CAWSGRVFHYEQYF. The CDR3 DNA reads TGTGCCTGGAGTGGGCGGGTTTTTCACTACGAGCAGTACTTC.

The rearrangement links TRBV29-1 to TRBJ1-2, with 8 bases fitting TRBD1. The junction had 8 bases not matched to a gene; V was cut back by 4 bases and J by 7 bases. The CDR3 contains 13 residues. The germline V gene has CDR1 SQVTM and CDR2 ANQGSEA. The CDR3 region is CSVAATGGSGYTF. The CDR3 region has the DNA TGCAGCGTTGCGGCTACAGGGGGTAGTGGCTACACCTTC.

This clone occurred a few times. The V gene is TRBV6-6, the J gene TRBJ1-1; D ambiguous. This CDR3 region has 11 residues. The V and J ends lost 6 bases and 7 bases respectively, with 9 bases between them. Per germline, CDR1 MNHNY and CDR2 SVGAGI (reference sequence). CDR3 amino acids: CASSYDGEAFF. As DNA, the CDR3 is TGTGCCAGCAGCTACGACGGTGAAGCTTTCTTT.

The V and J genes are TRBV7-9 and TRBJ1-5, with TRBD1 identical over 8 bases. Per germline, CDR1 SEHNR and CDR2 FQNEAQ (reference sequence). With 3 bases clipped from V and 4 bases from J, the junction kept 5 bases outside the gene matches. The CDR3 is made up of 15 amino acids. CDR3: CASSFGRGPNQPQHF. The CDR3 DNA is TGTGCCAGCAGCTTTGGCAGGGGGCCAAATCAGCCCCAGCATTTT.

This clone was counted a few times. The V gene is TRBV7-9, the J gene TRBJ1-2, with D possibly matching TRBD1 (6 bases). Between the trimmed V and J ends, which lost 5 bases and 3 bases, there was a span of 13 bases. Germline V gene data show CDR1 as SEHNR and CDR2 as FQNEAQ (reference sequence). The CDR3 covers 14 residues. CDR3 in DNA: TGTGCCAGCAGCGAGGACAGCGTGTACTATGGCTACACCTTC. This codes for CASSEDSVYYGYTF.

The chain combines TRBV19 with TRBJ2-7, with D possibly TRBD1 on 5 matching bases. The ends were cut back, 1 base at V and 2 bases at J, with 9 bases in the middle. The CDR3 loop spans 14 amino acids. CDR1 is LNHDA, CDR2 SQIVND, per germline (reference sequence). CDR3 loop: CASSIGAGTYEQYF. In DNA form, the CDR3 reads TGTGCCAGTAGTATAGGGGCAGGGACCTACGAGCAGTACTTC.

This clone turned up a few times. The chain combines TRBV10-3 with TRBJ2-2, with 8 bases fitting TRBD2. V lost 6 bases, J lost 4 bases, and 4 bases stayed unmatched. This CDR3 has 14 amino acids. From germline, CDR1 is ENHRY and CDR2 SYGVKD. CDR3 in DNA: TGTGCCATCAGCGGGGGGGCAAGCACCGGGGAGCTGTTTTTT. Its protein product is CAISGGASTGELFF.

This clone appeared a single time. V and J are TRBV9 and TRBJ2-7; 8 bases are shared with TRBD2. CDR3 size: 14 residues. V was pared by 0 bases and J by 6 bases, with 5 bases of the junction left unmatched. Germline values: CDR1 SGDLS, CDR2 YYNGEE. The CDR3 DNA reads TGTGCCAGCAGCGTAGACGGGGGGGCCTCCGAGCAGTACTTC. This encodes CASSVDGGASEQYF.

The J gene is TRBJ1-4, the V gene TRBV18, with D possibly TRBD1 on 6 matching bases. The CDR3 has 13 amino acids. Trimming removed 1 base at V and 8 bases at J, with 8 bases between. Germline lookup yields CDR1 KGHSH and CDR2 LQKENI. In nucleotides, the CDR3 is TGTGCCAGCTCACCACTAGGACAGGAAAAACTGTTTTTT. This gives the protein CASSPLGQEKLFF.

The chain has TRBV29-1 and TRBJ2-3; D gene unclear. Trimming left V 0 bases short and J 3 bases short, with 7 bases between. CDR3 length equals 13 residues. The germline V gene encodes CDR1 SQVTM and CDR2 ANQGSEA. This CDR3 is CSVEDRWTDTQYF. Here the CDR3 DNA reads TGCAGCGTTGAAGATCGGTGGACAGATACGCAGTATTTT.

The genes are TRBV18 and TRBJ2-3, with D hard to call. This CDR3 comprises 13 residues. Germline CDR1 reads KGHSH; CDR2 reads LQKENI. The V end was cut by 6 bases, the J end by 3 bases, with 10 bases between. The CDR3 sequence is CASSHPPTDTQYF. CDR3 sequence (DNA): TGTGCCAGCTCTCATCCCCCGACAGATACGCAGTATTTT.

V usage is TRBV7-9 and J usage is TRBJ1-2; TRBD1 matches 9 bases. V dropped 4 bases and J dropped 8; count of bases not matched to a gene: 11. The CDR3 consists of 15 residues. Germline-derived CDR1 and CDR2 are SEHNR and FQNEAQ (reference sequence). The CDR3 spells CASSSPTDRGRGYTF. CDR3 DNA sequence: TGTGCCAGCAGCTCGCCGACGGACAGGGGACGAGGCTACACCTTC.

The chain employs TRBV4-3 and TRBJ2-3; the D call may be TRBD1 or TRBD2 (5 bases each). The V gene's germline CDR1 is LGHNA and CDR2 YSLEER. V was clipped by 0 bases and J by 3 bases, with 13 bases between them. This CDR3 spans 16 amino acids. CDR3 DNA: TGCGCCAGCAGCCAAGATCTGGGGACGGCTACAGATACGCAGTATTTT. Its protein product is CASSQDLGTATDTQYF.

The chain links TRBV6-1 to TRBJ1-1, with 7 nucleotides matching TRBD1. Germline loops: CDR1 MNHNS, CDR2 SASEGT. The CDR3 contains 15 residues. V was clipped by 3 bases and J by 0 bases; unmatched bases: 4. This CDR3 is CASSDLTGVNTEAFF. CDR3 in DNA: TGTGCCAGCAGTGACCTAACAGGGGTGAACACTGAAGCTTTCTTT.